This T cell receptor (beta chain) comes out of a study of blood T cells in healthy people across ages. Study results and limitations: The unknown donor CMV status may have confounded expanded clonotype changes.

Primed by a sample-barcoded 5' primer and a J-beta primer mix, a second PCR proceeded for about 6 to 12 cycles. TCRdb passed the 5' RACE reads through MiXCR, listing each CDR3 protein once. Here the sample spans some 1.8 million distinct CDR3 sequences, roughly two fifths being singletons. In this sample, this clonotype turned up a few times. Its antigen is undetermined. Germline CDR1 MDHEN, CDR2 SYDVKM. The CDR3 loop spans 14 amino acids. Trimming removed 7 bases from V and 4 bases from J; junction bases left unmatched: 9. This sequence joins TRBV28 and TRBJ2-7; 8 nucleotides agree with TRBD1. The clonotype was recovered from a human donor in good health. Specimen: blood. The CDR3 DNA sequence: TGTGCCAGCATCGCCGGGACAGGTGTTTACGAGCAGTACTTC. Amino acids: CASIAGTGVYEQYF.